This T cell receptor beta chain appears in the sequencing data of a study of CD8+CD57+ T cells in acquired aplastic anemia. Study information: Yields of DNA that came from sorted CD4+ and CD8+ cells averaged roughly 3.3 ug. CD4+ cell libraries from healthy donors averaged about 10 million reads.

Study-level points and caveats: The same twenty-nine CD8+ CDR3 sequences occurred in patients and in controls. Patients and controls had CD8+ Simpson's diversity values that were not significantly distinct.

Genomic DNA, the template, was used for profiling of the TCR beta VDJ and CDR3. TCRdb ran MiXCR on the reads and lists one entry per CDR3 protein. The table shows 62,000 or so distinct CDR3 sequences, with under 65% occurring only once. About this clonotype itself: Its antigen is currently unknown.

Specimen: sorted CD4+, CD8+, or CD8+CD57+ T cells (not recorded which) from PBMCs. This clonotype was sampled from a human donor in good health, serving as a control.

CDR3 loop: CASSPTTGSTDTQYF. The CDR3 DNA reads as TGTGCCAGCAGCCCTACGACAGGGAGCACAGATACGCAGTATTTT. The chain carries TRBV9 and TRBJ2-3; TRBD1 matches at 7 bases. The CDR3 is 15 residues long. V lost 4 bases and J lost 0; bases outside the gene matches: 5. Germline loops: CDR1 SGDLS, CDR2 YYNGEE.